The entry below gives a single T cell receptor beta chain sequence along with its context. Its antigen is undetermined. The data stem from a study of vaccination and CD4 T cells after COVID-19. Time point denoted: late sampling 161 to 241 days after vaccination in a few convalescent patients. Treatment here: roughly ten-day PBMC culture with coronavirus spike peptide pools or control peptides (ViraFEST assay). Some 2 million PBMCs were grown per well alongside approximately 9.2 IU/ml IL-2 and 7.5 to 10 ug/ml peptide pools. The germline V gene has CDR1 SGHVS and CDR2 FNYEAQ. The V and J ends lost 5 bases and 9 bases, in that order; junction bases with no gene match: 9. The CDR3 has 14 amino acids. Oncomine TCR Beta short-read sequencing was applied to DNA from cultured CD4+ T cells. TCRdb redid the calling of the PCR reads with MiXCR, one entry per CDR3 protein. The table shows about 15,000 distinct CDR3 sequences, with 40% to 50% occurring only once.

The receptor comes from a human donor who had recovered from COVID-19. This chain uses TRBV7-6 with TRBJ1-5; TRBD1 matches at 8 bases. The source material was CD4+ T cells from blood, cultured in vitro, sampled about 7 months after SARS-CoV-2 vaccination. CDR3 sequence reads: CASSPDRGVWPQHF. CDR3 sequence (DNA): TGTGCCAGCAGCCCAGACAGGGGAGTTTGGCCCCAGCATTTT.